The next 13 T cell receptor beta chains were all read from a single sample in a study of T cells in Graves' hyperthyroidism and ophthalmopathy. Researchers took RNA transcripts and amplified the TCR beta CDR3 regions from them. A first-round RT-PCR of the TCR CDR3 used the HTBI primer set. Via MiXCR, TCRdb re-called the multiplex PCR reads, giving one row per CDR3 protein. The sample holds about 640,000 distinct CDR3 sequences, about 20% seen once. Sequenced: blood. The origin of the receptors is a man aged 30 to 45 with Graves' ophthalmopathy.

This clonotype was seen at least ten times. The chain combines TRBV2 with TRBJ2-3; D possibly corresponds to TRBD2 (5 bases). This CDR3 spans 15 amino acids. Looked up from germline, CDR1 is SNHLY and CDR2 is FYNNEI. V lost 11 bases and J lost 2, with 20 bases in between. The CDR3 sequence: CACKRAGGFTDTQYF. In nucleotides, the CDR3 is TGTGCCTGCAAAAGGGCAGGCGGGTTCACAGATACGCAGTATTTT.

This chain connects TRBV28 to TRBJ1-3; D perhaps matches TRBD1 (5 bases). The germline V and J ends were trimmed by 8 bases and 10 bases, with 15 bases remaining between them. CDR1 and CDR2 (germline): MDHEN, SYDVKM. This CDR3 contains 12 residues. This CDR3 is CASRMGGETIYF. CDR3 DNA sequence: TGTGCCAGCCGAATGGGGGGGGAGACCATATATTTT.

This clonotype was seen many times. The chain links TRBV7-8 to TRBJ2-3; the D gene is possibly TRBD2 (5 bases). Per germline, CDR1 SGHVS and CDR2 FQNEAQ. The CDR3 runs 15 residues. Trimming took 5 bases from V and 8 from J, leaving 20 bases between them. The CDR3 DNA is TGTGCCAGCAGCCGTTATTCGGGGTCCAATGTTACGCAGTATTTT. As protein: CASSRYSGSNVTQYF.

This clonotype was observed a handful of times. CDR3 DNA sequence: TGCAGTGCTAGGCGGGAGGCCCCGGATACGCAGTATTTT. Amino acid sequence: CSARREAPDTQYF. The rearrangement joins TRBV20-1 to TRBJ2-3, with TRBD2 matching 8 bases. CDR1 and CDR2 (germline): DFQATT, SNEGSKA (reference sequence). V lost 3 bases and J lost 6; bases outside the gene matches: 5. The length of the CDR3 is 13 residues.

This chain connects TRBV10-1 to TRBJ2-1; tentative D call: TRBD1 (6 bases). Trimming removed 5 bases at V and 5 bases at J, with 13 bases between. This CDR3 has 14 residues. The germline gives CDR1 WNHNN, CDR2 SYGVQD (reference sequence). The CDR3 DNA is TGCGCCAGCAGTCGGACAGCGGCTAACAATGAGCAGTTCTTC. Its protein product is CASSRTAANNEQFF.

This clonotype came up many times. The V gene is TRBV3-1, the J gene TRBJ2-1, with 7 bases matching TRBD2. CDR1 and CDR2 from the germline V gene are LGHDT and YNNKEL (reference sequence). V lost 1 base and J lost 5; bases outside the gene matches: 8. The CDR3 covers 16 residues. The CDR3 sequence is CASSQAGGSGHNEQFF. CDR3 in DNA: TGTGCCAGCAGCCAAGCCGGCGGGAGTGGCCACAATGAGCAGTTCTTC.

This clonotype showed up just a few times. The chain uses TRBV7-2 and TRBJ2-3; 15 bases match TRBD2. Germline CDR1 SGHTA, CDR2 FQGNSA. CDR3 length: 19 amino acids. V dropped 2 bases and J dropped 6; count of bases not matched to a gene: 12. Here the CDR3 reads CASSLHPPGLAGGDDTQYF. CDR3 DNA sequence: TGTGCCAGCAGCTTACACCCCCCCGGACTAGCGGGGGGGGACGATACGCAGTATTTT.

The gene calls are TRBV4-1 and TRBJ1-4; 7 nucleotides align to TRBD1. V was pared by 5 bases and J by 7 bases, with 10 bases of the junction left unmatched. CDR1 and CDR2 from the germline V gene are MGHRA and YSYEKL. The CDR3 sequence is 15 residues long. The CDR3 protein is CASSKTGQGGEKLFF. The DNA for the CDR3 is TGCGCCAGCAGCAAGACAGGGCAGGGAGGTGAAAAACTGTTTTTT.

To note about this clonotype: Sequence at one end of the junction differs from germline and may be a read error. This sequence joins TRBV7-7 and TRBJ1-1, with D hard to call. The CDR3 has 13 residues. Germline CDR1 SSHAT, CDR2 FNYEAQ (reference sequence). CDR3 protein: CASSFADNTEAFF. CDR3 sequence (DNA): TGTGCTAGCAGCTTTGCCGATAACACTGAAGCTTTCTTT.

There are a few counts of this clonotype. The J gene is TRBJ1-4, the V gene TRBV28; unclear D gene. The CDR3 has 14 residues. Germline CDR1 MDHEN, CDR2 SYDVKM. The germline V and J ends were trimmed by 4 bases and 12 bases, with 18 bases remaining between them. This chain's CDR3 is CASSSGRASRELFF. For the CDR3, the DNA is TGTGCCAGCAGTTCAGGTAGAGCGTCAAGGGAACTGTTTTTT. Looking up the rest from reference TRBV28 and TRBJ1-4 gives the full variable domain: DVKVTQSSRYLVKRTGEKVFLECVQDMDHENMFWYRQDPGLGLRLIYFSYDVKMKEKGDIPEGYSVSREKKERFSLILESASTNQTSMYLCASSSGRASRELFFGSGTQLSVL.

The V gene is TRBV7-9, the J gene TRBJ2-5, with TRBD1 matching 9 bases. With V trimmed by 4 bases and J by 4 bases, 13 bases remained unmatched. The germline V gene has CDR1 SEHNR and CDR2 FQNEAQ (reference sequence). CDR3 length equals 17 residues. CDR3 region: CASSSPLTGQGRETQYF. The CDR3 DNA is TGTGCCAGCAGCTCTCCCCTTACGGGACAGGGACGAGAGACCCAGTACTTC.

This clonotype was seen a handful of times. This sequence may be a read error, since a much larger clone differs from it by one base. The rearrangement links TRBV20-1 to TRBJ1-1; possible D gene TRBD1, 6 bases. Germline CDR1 DFQATT, CDR2 SNEGSKA (reference sequence). This CDR3 contains 13 residues. V gave up 5 bases and J gave up 4 bases, with 14 bases separating them. The CDR3 sequence: CSAGGRGTTEAFF. The CDR3 DNA reads as TGCAGTGCTGGTGGCAGGGGTACCACTGAAGCTTTCTTT.

Notes on this clonotype: The junction shows a germline mismatch at one end, possibly a read error. The J gene is TRBJ1-5, the V gene TRBV18; D gene uncertain. The germline V gene encodes CDR1 KGHSH and CDR2 LQKENI. The CDR3 has 12 amino acids. CDR3 in DNA: TGTGCCACCTCAGACGGGAATCAGCCCCAGCATTTT. Translated: CATSDGNQPQHF.